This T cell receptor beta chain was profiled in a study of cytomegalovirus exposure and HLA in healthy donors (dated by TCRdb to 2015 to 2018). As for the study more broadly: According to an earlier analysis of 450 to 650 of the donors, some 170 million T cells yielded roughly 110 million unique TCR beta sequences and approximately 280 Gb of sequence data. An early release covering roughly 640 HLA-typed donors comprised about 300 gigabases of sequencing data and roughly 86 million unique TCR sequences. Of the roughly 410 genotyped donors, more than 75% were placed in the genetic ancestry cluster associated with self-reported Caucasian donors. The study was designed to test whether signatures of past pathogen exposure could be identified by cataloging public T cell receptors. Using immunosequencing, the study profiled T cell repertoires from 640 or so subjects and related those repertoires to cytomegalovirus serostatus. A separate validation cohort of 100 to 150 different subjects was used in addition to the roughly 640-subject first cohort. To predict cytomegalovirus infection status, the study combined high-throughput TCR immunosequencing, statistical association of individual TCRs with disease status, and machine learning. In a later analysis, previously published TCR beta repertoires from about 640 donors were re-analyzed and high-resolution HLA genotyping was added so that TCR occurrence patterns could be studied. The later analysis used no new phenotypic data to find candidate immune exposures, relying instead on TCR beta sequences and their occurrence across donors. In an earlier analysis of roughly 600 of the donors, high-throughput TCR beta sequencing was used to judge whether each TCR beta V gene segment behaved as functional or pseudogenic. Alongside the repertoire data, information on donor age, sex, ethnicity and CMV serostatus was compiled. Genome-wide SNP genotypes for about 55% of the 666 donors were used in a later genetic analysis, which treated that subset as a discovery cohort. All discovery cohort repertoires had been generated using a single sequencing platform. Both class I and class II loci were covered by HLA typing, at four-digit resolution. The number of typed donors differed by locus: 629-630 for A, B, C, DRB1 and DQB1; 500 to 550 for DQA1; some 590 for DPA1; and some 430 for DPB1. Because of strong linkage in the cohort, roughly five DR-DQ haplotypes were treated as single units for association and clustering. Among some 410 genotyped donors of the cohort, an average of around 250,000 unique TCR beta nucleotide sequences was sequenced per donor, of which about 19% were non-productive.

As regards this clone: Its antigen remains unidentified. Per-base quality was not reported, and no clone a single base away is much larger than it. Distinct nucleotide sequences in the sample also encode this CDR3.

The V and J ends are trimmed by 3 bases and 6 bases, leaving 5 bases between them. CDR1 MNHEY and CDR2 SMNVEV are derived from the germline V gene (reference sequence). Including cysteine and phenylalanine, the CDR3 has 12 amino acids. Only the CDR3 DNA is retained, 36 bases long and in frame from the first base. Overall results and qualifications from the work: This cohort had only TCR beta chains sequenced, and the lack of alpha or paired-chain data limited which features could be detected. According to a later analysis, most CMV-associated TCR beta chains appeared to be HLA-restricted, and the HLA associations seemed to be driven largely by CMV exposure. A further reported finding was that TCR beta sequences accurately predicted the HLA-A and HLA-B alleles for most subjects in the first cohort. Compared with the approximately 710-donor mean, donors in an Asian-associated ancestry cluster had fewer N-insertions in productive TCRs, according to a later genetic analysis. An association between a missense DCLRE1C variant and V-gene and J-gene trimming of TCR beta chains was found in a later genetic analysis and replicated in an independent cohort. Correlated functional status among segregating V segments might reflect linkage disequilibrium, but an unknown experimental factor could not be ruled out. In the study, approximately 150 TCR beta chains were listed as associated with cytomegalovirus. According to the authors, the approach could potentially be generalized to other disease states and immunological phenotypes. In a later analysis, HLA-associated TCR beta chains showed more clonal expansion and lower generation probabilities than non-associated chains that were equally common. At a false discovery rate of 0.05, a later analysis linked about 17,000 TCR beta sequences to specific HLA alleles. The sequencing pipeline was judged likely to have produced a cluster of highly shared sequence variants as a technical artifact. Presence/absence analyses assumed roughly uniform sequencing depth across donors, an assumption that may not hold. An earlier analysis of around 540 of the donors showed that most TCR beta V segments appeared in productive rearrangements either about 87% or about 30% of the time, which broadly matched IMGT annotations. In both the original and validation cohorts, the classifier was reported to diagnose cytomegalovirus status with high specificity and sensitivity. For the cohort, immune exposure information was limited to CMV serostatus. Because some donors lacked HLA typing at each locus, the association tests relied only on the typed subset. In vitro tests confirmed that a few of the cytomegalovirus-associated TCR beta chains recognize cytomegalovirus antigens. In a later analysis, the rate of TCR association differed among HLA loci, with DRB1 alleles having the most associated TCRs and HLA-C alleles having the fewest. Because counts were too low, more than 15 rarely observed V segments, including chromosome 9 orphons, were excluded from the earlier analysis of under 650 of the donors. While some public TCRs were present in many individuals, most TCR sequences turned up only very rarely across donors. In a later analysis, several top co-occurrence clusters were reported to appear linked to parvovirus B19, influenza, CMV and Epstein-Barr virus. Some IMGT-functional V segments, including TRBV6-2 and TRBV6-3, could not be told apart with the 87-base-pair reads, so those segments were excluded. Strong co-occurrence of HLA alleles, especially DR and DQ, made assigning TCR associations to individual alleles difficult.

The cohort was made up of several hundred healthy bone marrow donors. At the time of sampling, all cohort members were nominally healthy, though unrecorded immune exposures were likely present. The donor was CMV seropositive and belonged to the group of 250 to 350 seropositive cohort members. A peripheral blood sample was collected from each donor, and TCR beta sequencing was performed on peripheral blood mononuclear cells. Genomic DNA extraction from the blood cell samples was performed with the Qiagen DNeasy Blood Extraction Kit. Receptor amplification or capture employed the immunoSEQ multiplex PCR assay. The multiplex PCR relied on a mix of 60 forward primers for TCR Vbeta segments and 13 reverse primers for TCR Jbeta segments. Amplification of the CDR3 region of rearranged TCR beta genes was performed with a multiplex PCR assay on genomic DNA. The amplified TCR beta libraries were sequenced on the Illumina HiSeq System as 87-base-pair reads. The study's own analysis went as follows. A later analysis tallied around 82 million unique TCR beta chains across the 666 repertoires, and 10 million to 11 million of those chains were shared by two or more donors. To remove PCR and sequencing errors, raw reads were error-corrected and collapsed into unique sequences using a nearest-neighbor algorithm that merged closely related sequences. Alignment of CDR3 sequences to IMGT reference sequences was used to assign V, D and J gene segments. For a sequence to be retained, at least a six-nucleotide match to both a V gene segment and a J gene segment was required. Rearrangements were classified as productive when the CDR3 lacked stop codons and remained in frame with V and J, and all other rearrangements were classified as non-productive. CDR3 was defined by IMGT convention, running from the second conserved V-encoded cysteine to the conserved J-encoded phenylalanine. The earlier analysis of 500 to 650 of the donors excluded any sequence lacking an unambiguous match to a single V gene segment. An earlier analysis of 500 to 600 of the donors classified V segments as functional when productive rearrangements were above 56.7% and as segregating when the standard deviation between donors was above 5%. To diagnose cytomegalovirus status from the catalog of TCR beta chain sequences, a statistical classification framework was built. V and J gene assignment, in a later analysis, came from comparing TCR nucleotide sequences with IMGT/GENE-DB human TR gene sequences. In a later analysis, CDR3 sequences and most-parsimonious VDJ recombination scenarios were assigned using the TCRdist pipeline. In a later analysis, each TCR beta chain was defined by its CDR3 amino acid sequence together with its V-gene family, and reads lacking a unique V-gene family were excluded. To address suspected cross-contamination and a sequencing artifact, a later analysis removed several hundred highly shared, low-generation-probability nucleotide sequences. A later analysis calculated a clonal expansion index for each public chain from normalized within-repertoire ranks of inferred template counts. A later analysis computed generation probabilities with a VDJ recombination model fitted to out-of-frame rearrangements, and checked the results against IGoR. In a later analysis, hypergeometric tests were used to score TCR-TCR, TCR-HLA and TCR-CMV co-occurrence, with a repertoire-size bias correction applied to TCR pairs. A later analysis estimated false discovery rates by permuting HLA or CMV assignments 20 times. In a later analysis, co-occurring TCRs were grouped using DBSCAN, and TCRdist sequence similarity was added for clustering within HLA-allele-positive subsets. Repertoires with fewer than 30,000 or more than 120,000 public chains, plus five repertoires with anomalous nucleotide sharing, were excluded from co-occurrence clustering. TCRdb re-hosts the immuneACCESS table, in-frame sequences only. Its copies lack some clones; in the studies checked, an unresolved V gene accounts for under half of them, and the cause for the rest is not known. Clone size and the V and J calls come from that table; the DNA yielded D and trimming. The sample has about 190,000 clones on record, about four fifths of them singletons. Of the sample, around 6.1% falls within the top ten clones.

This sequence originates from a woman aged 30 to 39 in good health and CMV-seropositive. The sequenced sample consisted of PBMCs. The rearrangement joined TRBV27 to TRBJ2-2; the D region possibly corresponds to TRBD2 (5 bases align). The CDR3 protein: CASSLRAGELFF. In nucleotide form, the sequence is TGTGCCAGCAGTTTGCGGGCCGGGGAGCTGTTTTTT.